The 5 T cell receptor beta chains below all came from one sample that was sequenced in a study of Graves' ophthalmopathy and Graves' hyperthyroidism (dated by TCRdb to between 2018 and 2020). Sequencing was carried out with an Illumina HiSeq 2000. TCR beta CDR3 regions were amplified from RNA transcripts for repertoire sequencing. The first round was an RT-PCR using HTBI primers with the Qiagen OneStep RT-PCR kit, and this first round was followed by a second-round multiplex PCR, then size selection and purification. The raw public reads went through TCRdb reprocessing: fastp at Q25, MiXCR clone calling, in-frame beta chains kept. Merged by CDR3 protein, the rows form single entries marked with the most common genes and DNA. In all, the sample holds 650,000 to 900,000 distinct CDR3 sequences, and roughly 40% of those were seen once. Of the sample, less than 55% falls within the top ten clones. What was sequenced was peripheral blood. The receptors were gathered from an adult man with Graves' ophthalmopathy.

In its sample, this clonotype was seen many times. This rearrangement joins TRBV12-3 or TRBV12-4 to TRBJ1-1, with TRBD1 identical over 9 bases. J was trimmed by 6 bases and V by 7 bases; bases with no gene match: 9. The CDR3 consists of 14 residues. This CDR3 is CASKSTGGVAEAFF. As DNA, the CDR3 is TGTGCCAGCAAGAGTACAGGGGGCGTAGCTGAAGCTTTCTTT.

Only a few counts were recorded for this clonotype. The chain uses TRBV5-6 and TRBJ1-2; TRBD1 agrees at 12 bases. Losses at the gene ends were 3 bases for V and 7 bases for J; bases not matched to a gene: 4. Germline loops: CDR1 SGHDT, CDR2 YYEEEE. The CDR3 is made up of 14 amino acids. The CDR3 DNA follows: TGTGCCAGCAGCTGGGACAGGGGGCTCAGTGGCTACACCTTC. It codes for CASSWDRGLSGYTF.

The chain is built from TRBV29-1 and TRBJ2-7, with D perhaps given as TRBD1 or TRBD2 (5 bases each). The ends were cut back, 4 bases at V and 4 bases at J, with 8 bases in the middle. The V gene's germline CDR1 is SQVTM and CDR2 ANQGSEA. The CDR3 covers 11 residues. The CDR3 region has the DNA TGCAGCGTTGGGGACGGATACGAGCAGTACTTC. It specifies CSVGDGYEQYF.

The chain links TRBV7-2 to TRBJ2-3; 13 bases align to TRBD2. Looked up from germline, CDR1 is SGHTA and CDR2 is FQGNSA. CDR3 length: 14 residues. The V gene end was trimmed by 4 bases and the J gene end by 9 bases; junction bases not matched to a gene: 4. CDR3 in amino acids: CASSYGTSGKTQYF. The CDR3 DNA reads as TGTGCCAGCAGCTATGGGACTAGCGGGAAAACGCAGTATTTT.

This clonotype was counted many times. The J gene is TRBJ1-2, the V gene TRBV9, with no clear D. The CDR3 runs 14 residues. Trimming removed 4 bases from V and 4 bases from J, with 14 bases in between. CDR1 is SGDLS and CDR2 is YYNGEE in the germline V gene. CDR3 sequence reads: CASSTPGSTYGYTF. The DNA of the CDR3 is TGTGCCAGCAGCACCCCCGGGTCCACCTATGGCTACACCTTC.